This record concerns one TCR beta chain sequence. Its antigen is currently unknown. This entry comes from a study of radiotherapy plus CTLA-4 blockade in lung cancer. General study points: After treatment with radiotherapy plus ipilimumab, TCR clones that came from the tumor expanded in blood.

The CDR3 contains 15 residues. Germline CDR1 is LNHNV and CDR2 is YYDKDF (reference sequence). The ends lost 4 bases at V and 16 bases at J; junction bases unmatched: 17. In chemo-refractory metastatic non-small-cell lung cancer, patients got ipilimumab CTLA-4 blockade together with focal radiation. Generated by immunoSEQ multiplex PCR, the TCRdb table keeps only in-frame clones and is missing some. The sample lists 65,000 to 70,000 clones; 79% were seen once. This specimen was peripheral blood, taken from a patient treated with radiotherapy plus ipilimumab. This chain joins TRBV15 and TRBJ2-1, with 9 bases fitting TRBD2. This sequence originates from a human donor with non-small cell lung cancer who had a complete response to radiotherapy plus ipilimumab. Written as DNA, the CDR3 is TGTGCCACCAGCACCATCCTAGCGGGAACCCACTCCTGCTTCTTC. Its translation: CATSTILAGTHSCFF.